One and the same sample provided the 20 T cell receptor beta chains below, sequenced in a study of blood T cell repertoires in COVID-19. Clones were read by immunoSEQ multiplex PCR, and TCRdb kept only the in-frame ones, dropping some. The sample holds around 150,000 clones, about 81% seen once. Sequencing was performed on peripheral blood. These TCRs come from a man in his sixties with active or convalescent COVID-19.

This chain joins TRBV29-1 and TRBJ1-2, with D possibly being TRBD1 (5 bases). The germline V and J ends were trimmed by 2 bases and 4 bases, with 14 bases remaining between them. This CDR3 has 14 amino acids. Germline CDR1 reads SQVTM; CDR2 reads ANQGSEA. CDR3 nucleotides: TGCAGCGTTGAATCCCAGGGTGGAAGCTATGGCTACACCTTC. The encoded protein is CSVESQGGSYGYTF.

The J gene is TRBJ2-5, the V gene TRBV7-8; weak D call: TRBD1 (5 bases). Germline CDR1 reads SGHVS; CDR2 reads FQNEAQ. The CDR3 covers 13 residues. Trimming shortened V by 1 base and J by 3 bases, and 6 bases separated the two germline ends. CDR3 protein: CASSLDRKETQYF. CDR3 DNA sequence: TGTGCCAGCAGCTTAGACAGGAAAGAGACCCAGTACTTC.

Concerning this clone itself: The junction differs from germline at one of its ends, possibly a read error. This CDR3 reads CASSLPSLYSEQFF. The CDR3 region has the DNA TGTGCCAGCAGCTTACCTAGCCTCTACAGTGAGCAGTTCTTC. The chain recombines TRBV5-5 with TRBJ2-1; D is perhaps TRBD2 (5 bases). The CDR3 runs 14 residues. The germline CDR1 and CDR2 sequences are SGHKS and YYEKEE (reference sequence).

V usage is TRBV6-2 or TRBV6-3 and J usage is TRBJ2-3; possibly TRBD1 for D (6 bases). The CDR3 contains 16 residues. Germline CDR1 and CDR2: MNHEY and SVGEGT. Trimming took 2 bases from V and 0 from J, leaving 12 bases between them. This CDR3 is CASSYPSGASTDTQYF. As DNA, the CDR3 is TGTGCCAGCAGTTACCCATCAGGGGCAAGCACAGATACGCAGTATTTT.

The V gene is TRBV6-6, the J gene TRBJ1-1; TRBD1 is a possible D gene (6 bases). The V end was cut by 5 bases, the J end by 1 base, with 11 bases between. Germline loops: CDR1 MNHNY, CDR2 SVGAGI (reference sequence). The CDR3 covers 14 residues. The CDR3 region has the DNA TGTGCCAGCAGTCTACAGGGCCGGAACACTGAAGCTTTCTTT. It translates to CASSLQGRNTEAFF.

This clone was counted a few times. The chain uses TRBV5-1 and TRBJ2-4, with a weak D call TRBD1 (8 bases). The germline V and J ends were trimmed by 4 bases and 6 bases, with 14 bases remaining between them. This CDR3 is built from 14 residues. Per germline, CDR1 SGHRS and CDR2 YFSETQ. DNA for the CDR3: TGCGCCAGCAGCCCGACAGGGGAGGGAAACATTCAGTACTTC. Encoded protein: CASSPTGEGNIQYF.

This clone was counted only a few times. V gene TRBV2 combines with J gene TRBJ2-7; D is perhaps TRBD2 (6 bases). V lost 6 bases, J lost 9 bases, and 15 bases lay in between. The CDR3 is 12 amino acids. Germline CDR1 reads SNHLY; CDR2 reads FYNNEI. This CDR3 reads CASRASLALQYF. CDR3 nucleotides: TGTGCCAGCAGAGCGAGTCTAGCGTTGCAGTACTTC.

The CDR3 reads CASSLVPSGLGAGELFF. The CDR3 DNA follows: TGTGCCAGCAGCCTAGTACCCTCGGGACTAGGTGCCGGGGAGCTGTTTTTT. The rearrangement links TRBV7-2 to TRBJ2-2; 8 bases align to TRBD2. This CDR3 contains 17 residues. The junction had 14 bases not matched to a gene; V was cut back by 5 bases and J by 6 bases. CDR1 and CDR2 from the germline V gene are SGHTA and FQGNSA. Looking up the rest from reference TRBV7-2 and TRBJ2-2 gives the full variable domain: GAGVSQSPSNKVTEKGKDVELRCDPISGHTALYWYRQSLGQGLEFLIYFQGNSAPDKSGLPSDRFSAERTGGSVSTLTIQRTQQEDSAVYLCASSLVPSGLGAGELFFGEGSRLTVL.

The chain couples TRBV6-5 to TRBJ1-4; D remains ambiguous. There are 11 residues in the CDR3. Trimming stripped 5 bases from V and 8 bases from J, with 6 bases between. Looked up from germline, CDR1 is MNHEY and CDR2 is SVGAGI. CDR3 nucleotides: TGTGCCAGCAGTCTAAACGAAAAACTGTTTTTT. It encodes CASSLNEKLFF.

The chain joins TRBV28 to TRBJ1-4; 7 bases map to TRBD1. This CDR3 contains 14 residues. The germline V gene encodes CDR1 MDHEN and CDR2 SYDVKM. J gave up 6 bases and V 6 bases, and 7 bases lay outside the gene matches. In DNA, the CDR3 is TGTGCCAGCAGGGTGGACAGGAATTATGAAAAACTGTTTTTT. Encoded protein: CASRVDRNYEKLFF.

The chain has TRBV5-4 and TRBJ2-7, with 8 bases fitting TRBD2. J lost 6 bases, V lost 5 bases, and 10 bases had no gene match. The germline CDR1 and CDR2 sequences are SGHNT and YYREEE (reference sequence). The CDR3 spans 14 residues. The CDR3 nucleotides are TGTGCCAGCAGATACGACGGACTAGCTGGCGAGCAGTACTTC. Protein: CASRYDGLAGEQYF.

The rearrangement joins TRBV27 to TRBJ2-7; weak D call: TRBD2 (6 bases). This CDR3 has 15 amino acids. The V gene lost 2 bases and the J gene lost 2 bases, with 13 bases spanning the gap. The germline gives CDR1 MNHEY, CDR2 SMNVEV (reference sequence). For the CDR3, the DNA is TGTGCCAGCAGTTTAGGTACGGGGGTCACCTACGAGCAGTACTTC. Translation gives CASSLGTGVTYEQYF.

This clone appeared a single time. This rearrangement joins TRBV2 to TRBJ1-2; D is ambiguous. Germline V CDR1 and CDR2: SNHLY, FYNNEI. This CDR3 comprises 13 residues. Trimming took off 8 bases at V and 3 bases at J, with 13 bases between the two ends. CDR3 residues: CASHPPGDYGYTF. The DNA of the CDR3 is TGTGCCAGCCACCCTCCGGGAGACTATGGCTACACCTTC.

The chain has TRBV5-1 and TRBJ2-1; D gene unclear. The CDR3 is 15 amino acids. Between the trimmed V and J ends, which lost 0 bases and 2 bases, there was a span of 9 bases. CDR1 SGHRS and CDR2 YFSETQ come from the germline V gene. The DNA for the CDR3 is TGCGCCAGCAGCTTGGCAGCGAATACCTACAATGAGCAGTTCTTC. It encodes CASSLAANTYNEQFF.

This rearrangement joins TRBV19 to TRBJ2-1, with 9 bases identical to TRBD1. The junction had 13 bases not matched to a gene; V was cut back by 1 base and J by 3 bases. The CDR3 covers 19 residues. Germline-derived CDR1 and CDR2 are LNHDA and SQIVND (reference sequence). CDR3 loop: CASSIVVVSGTGLYNEQFF. DNA for the CDR3: TGTGCCAGTAGTATAGTGGTCGTGTCGGGGACAGGGCTCTACAATGAGCAGTTCTTC.

This chain joins TRBV2 and TRBJ1-2; maybe TRBD1 (5 bases). The CDR3 is 15 residues long. CDR1 SNHLY and CDR2 FYNNEI come from the germline V gene. V gave up 5 bases and J gave up 9 bases, with 22 bases separating them. In DNA form, the CDR3 reads TGTGCCAGCAGTCTCTCCGACAGTGCGGTGGGAAGCTACACCTTC. Amino acid sequence: CASSLSDSAVGSYTF.

The chain combines TRBV6-4 with TRBJ1-4, with unresolved D. This CDR3 region has 13 residues. Germline values: CDR1 MRHNA, CDR2 SNTAGT. V lost 5 bases, J lost 8 bases, and 12 bases lay in between. The CDR3 nucleotides are TGTGCCAGCAGTCCGGCGCCGGGGGAAAAACTGTTTTTT. Protein: CASSPAPGEKLFF.

The chain is built from TRBV11-2 and TRBJ2-2; TRBD1 agrees at 9 bases. The V gene's germline CDR1 is SGHAT and CDR2 FQNNGV. The CDR3 has 16 residues. Trimming at V came to 1 base and at J to 4 bases, leaving 4 bases not matched to a gene. The CDR3 sequence is CASSLAGTGSTGELFF. The CDR3 DNA is TGTGCCAGCAGCTTAGCCGGGACAGGGTCCACCGGGGAGCTGTTTTTT.

The CDR3 sequence: CASSHFTGNTEAFF. CDR3 nucleotides: TGTGCCAGCAGCCACTTCACAGGGAACACTGAAGCTTTCTTT. The chain joins TRBV6-6 to TRBJ1-1, with D possibly TRBD1 on 5 matching bases. Trimming shortened V by 6 bases and J by 1 base, and 12 bases separated the two germline ends. Germline lookup yields CDR1 MNHNY and CDR2 SVGAGI (reference sequence). The CDR3 extends over 14 amino acids.

The J gene is TRBJ2-7, the V gene TRBV9, with D possibly TRBD2 on 5 matching bases. V was shortened by 2 bases and J by 1 base, with 10 bases between the two germline ends. The germline CDR1 and CDR2 sequences are SGDLS and YYNGEE. The CDR3 totals 14 residues. For the CDR3, the DNA is TGTGCCAGCAGCGTCACCGGGGTATCCTACGAGCAGTACTTC. It yields the protein CASSVTGVSYEQYF. The entire variable domain, with the rest obtained from reference TRBV9 and TRBJ2-7, is as follows: DSGVTQTPKHLITATGQRVTLRCSPRSGDLSVYWYQQSLDQGLQFLIQYYNGEERAKGNILERFSAQQFPDLHSELNLSSLELGDSALYFCASSVTGVSYEQYFGPGTRLTVT.